These 20 T cell receptor beta chains were sequenced from one sample in a study of CD8+ T cells in alopecia areata. RNA was extracted and reverse transcribed into cDNA as the sequencing template. The repertoire was sequenced with immunoSEQ multiplex PCR; TCRdb's copy has only in-frame clones and lacks some. The sample holds 150,000 or so clones, approximately 49% seen once. The input for sequencing was CD8+ T cells sorted from blood, taken at week 0. All receptors come from a human donor with alopecia areata.

This clone was found a few times. The chain links TRBV7-2 to TRBJ2-3, with D possibly being TRBD2 (7 bases). From germline, CDR1 is SGHTA and CDR2 FQGNSA. The CDR3 spans 14 residues. The germline V and J ends were trimmed by 3 bases and 2 bases, with 9 bases remaining between them. The DNA of the CDR3 is TGTGCCAGCAGCTTGGCGGGGGCCACAGATACGCAGTATTTT. Its translation: CASSLAGATDTQYF.

This clone showed up just a few times. V usage is TRBV5-4 and J usage is TRBJ2-7; no firm D call. Per germline, CDR1 SGHNT and CDR2 YYREEE (reference sequence). The length of the CDR3 is 12 residues. V lost 4 bases and J 1 base, leaving 6 bases between the germline ends. This CDR3 is CASSIRSYEQYF. The CDR3 nucleotides read TGTGCCAGCAGCATTAGATCCTACGAGCAGTACTTC.

This clone was detected only a few times. The V call is TRBV29-1, the J call TRBJ1-1; D not certain. The CDR3 consists of 15 residues. Trimming removed 0 bases at V and 5 bases at J, with 16 bases between. Germline loops: CDR1 SQVTM, CDR2 ANQGSEA. Here the CDR3 DNA reads TGCAGCGTTGAAGATCATTTCGAAATAGGGACTGAAGCTTTCTTT. It translates to CSVEDHFEIGTEAFF.

The chain combines TRBV15 with TRBJ1-5; no clear D. The V end was cut by 5 bases, the J end by 0 bases, with 5 bases between. In germline, CDR1 is LNHNV, CDR2 YYDKDF (reference sequence). The CDR3 consists of 13 residues. CDR3 residues: CATSYSSNQPQHF. CDR3 in DNA: TGTGCCACCAGCTACAGTAGCAATCAGCCCCAGCATTTT.

There are a few counts of this clone. The CDR3 sequence: CASSPPGTDQVKVKNIQYF. CDR3 nucleotide sequence: TGTGCCAGCTCACCACCGGGGACAGATCAAGTTAAGGTCAAAAACATTCAGTACTTC. V is TRBV18 and J is TRBJ2-4; 7 bases fit TRBD1. In germline, CDR1 is KGHSH, CDR2 LQKENI. The CDR3 covers 19 residues. With 0 bases clipped from V and 3 bases from J, the junction kept 14 bases outside the gene matches.

J is TRBJ2-7 and V is TRBV7-9; 9 nucleotides agree with TRBD1. This CDR3 is built from 15 residues. The germline CDR1 and CDR2 sequences are SEHNR and FQNEAQ (reference sequence). Unmatched junction bases numbered 5, after V lost 5 bases and J lost 0 bases. The DNA of the CDR3 is TGTGCCAGCAGCCTATGGACAGGGGCCTCCTACGAGCAGTACTTC. Amino acid sequence: CASSLWTGASYEQYF. The entire variable domain, with the rest obtained from reference TRBV7-9 and TRBJ2-7, is as follows: DTGVSQNPRHKITKRGQNVTFRCDPISEHNRLYWYRQTLGQGPEFLTYFQNEAQLEKSRLLSDRFSAERPKGSFSTLEIQRTEQGDSAMYLCASSLWTGASYEQYFGPGTRLTVT.

V usage is TRBV7-8 and J usage is TRBJ2-7; D perhaps matches TRBD2 (6 bases). CDR3 size: 12 residues. V was cut by 5 bases and J by 4 bases, with 9 bases left in between. Germline CDR1 reads SGHVS; CDR2 reads FQNEAQ. CDR3 in DNA: TGTGCCAGCAGCCCCCGGGGGTACGAGCAGTACTTC. Its translation is CASSPRGYEQYF.

The DNA of the CDR3 is TGTGCCAGCAGCTTAGCGCAGGGCCGCTACGAGCAGTACTTC. Its translation is CASSLAQGRYEQYF. This sequence joins TRBV7-9 and TRBJ2-7; D may be TRBD1 (5 bases). V was trimmed by 0 bases and J by 3 bases, leaving 9 bases between them. The CDR3 spans 14 residues. CDR1 is SEHNR, CDR2 FQNEAQ, per germline (reference sequence).

This clone appeared a few times. The chain has TRBV30 and TRBJ1-2; 7 bases align to TRBD1. The CDR3 is made up of 13 amino acids. CDR1 GTSNPN and CDR2 SVGIG come from the germline V gene (reference sequence). After removal of 0 bases from V and 7 bases from J, the junction contained 5 bases not matched to a gene. The CDR3 coding sequence is TGTGCCTGGAGTGTAGGGGACAGCTTTGGCTACACCTTC. It encodes CAWSVGDSFGYTF.

This clone was seen once. J is TRBJ2-5 and V is TRBV6-5, with TRBD1 identical over 9 bases. CDR1 MNHEY and CDR2 SVGAGI come from the germline V gene. The V segment lost 4 bases and the J segment 5 bases; nucleotides outside the gene matches: 5. This CDR3 is built from 14 residues. CDR3 sequence reads: CASSLQGAHETQYF. CDR3 nucleotides: TGTGCCAGCAGTTTACAGGGGGCTCACGAGACCCAGTACTTC.

The sample holds a few counts of this clone. V is TRBV27 and J is TRBJ2-1, with D perhaps given as TRBD1 or TRBD2 (5 bases each). CDR1 and CDR2 (germline): MNHEY, SMNVEV (reference sequence). The CDR3 consists of 16 residues. V lost 6 bases and J lost 7, with 22 bases in between. This CDR3 is CASSPSRGPLTNEQFF. Written as DNA, the CDR3 is TGTGCCAGCAGCCCTTCGAGGGGCCCCCTTACGAATGAGCAGTTCTTC.

The chain links TRBV9 to TRBJ2-7; tentatively, D is TRBD2 (6 bases). CDR1 SGDLS and CDR2 YYNGEE come from the germline V gene. The CDR3 consists of 14 residues. V was cut by 4 bases and J by 6 bases, with 17 bases left in between. DNA of the CDR3: TGTGCCAGCAGCTCACGGAGGGCAGAATCCGAGCAGTACTTC. Residues: CASSSRRAESEQYF.

Written as DNA, the CDR3 is TGCGCCAGCAGCCAAGATCCCTCGGGGACCACCACAGATACGCAGTATTTT. Amino acids: CASSQDPSGTTTDTQYF. The chain has TRBV4-1 and TRBJ2-3; D is tentatively TRBD1 or TRBD2 (5 bases each). Germline values: CDR1 MGHRA, CDR2 YSYEKL. The CDR3 is made up of 17 amino acids. The germline V and J ends were trimmed by 0 bases and 2 bases, with 15 bases remaining between them.

This clone was observed at least ten times. This chain links TRBV6-1 with TRBJ2-7; 9 positions agree with TRBD1. V lost 1 base to trimming and J lost 2 bases; unmatched junction nucleotides: 3. The V gene's germline CDR1 is MNHNS and CDR2 SASEGT. The CDR3 is 15 amino acids. CDR3 DNA sequence: TGTGCCAGCAGTGAAGGGACAGGGGCGGCCTACGAGCAGTACTTC. It is translated as CASSEGTGAAYEQYF.

This chain links TRBV4-1 with TRBJ1-2; D not certain. Germline V gene sequence: CDR1 MGHRA, CDR2 YSYEKL. The CDR3 spans 14 residues. Trimming took off 5 bases at V and 8 bases at J, with 18 bases between the two ends. The CDR3 nucleotides are TGCGCCAGCAGCAACCCAGGCTGGTCTCGGGGCTACACCTTC. Amino acid sequence: CASSNPGWSRGYTF.

This clone was detected only a few times. V gene TRBV10-3 combines with J gene TRBJ2-5, with D maybe TRBD1 (5 bases). The germline V and J ends were trimmed by 3 bases and 1 base, with 9 bases remaining between them. This CDR3 contains 14 residues. The germline V gene has CDR1 ENHRY and CDR2 SYGVKD. In DNA form, the CDR3 reads TGTGCCATCAGTGAACCAGGGCCCCAAGAGACCCAGTACTTC. Its protein product is CAISEPGPQETQYF.

The chain links TRBV30 to TRBJ2-7, with D perhaps matching TRBD2 (5 bases). The CDR3 runs 12 residues. The germline gives CDR1 GTSNPN, CDR2 SVGIG (reference sequence). V was trimmed by 3 bases and J by 0 bases, leaving 6 bases between them. CDR3 DNA sequence: TGTGCCTGGAGCGGACTCTCCTACGAGCAGTACTTC. Amino acid sequence: CAWSGLSYEQYF.

This clone has a single count. This sequence joins TRBV5-1 and TRBJ2-1; D gene unclear. This CDR3 contains 15 residues. Germline CDR1 reads SGHRS; CDR2 reads YFSETQ. Trimming took off 0 bases at V and 2 bases at J, with 9 bases between the two ends. The CDR3 DNA reads TGCGCCAGCAGCTTGGCAAAGGGTACCTACAATGAGCAGTTCTTC. This encodes CASSLAKGTYNEQFF.

This clone was seen only once. The chain couples TRBV13 to TRBJ1-1, with D tentatively TRBD1 (5 bases). Trimming took off 5 bases at V and 3 bases at J, with 19 bases between the two ends. Germline CDR1 is PRHDT and CDR2 is FYEKMQ (reference sequence). This CDR3 spans 16 amino acids. The CDR3 here is CASSPRGPSVDTEAFF. The CDR3 coding sequence is TGTGCCAGCAGCCCGAGGGGCCCCTCAGTGGACACTGAAGCTTTCTTT.

The rearrangement links TRBV27 to TRBJ2-3, with 10 bases fitting TRBD2. The CDR3 covers 16 residues. Germline V gene lookup returns CDR1 MNHEY and CDR2 SMNVEV (reference sequence). V lost 3 bases, J lost 1 base, and 4 bases stayed unmatched. Here the CDR3 reads CASSFLGTSGTDTQYF. The DNA of the CDR3 is TGTGCCAGCAGTTTCTTAGGGACTAGCGGCACAGATACGCAGTATTTT.